This is a list of T cell receptor beta chains from one sample in a study of human T cells and chemical hapten exposure. One entry per CDR3 protein results from TCRdb running MiXCR on the RACE reads. The sample includes roughly 100,000 distinct CDR3 sequences, around 34% seen only once; the top ten take around 2.7%. The sample in question was whole blood, obtained in connection with sensitization to the hapten diphenylcyclopropenone (DPC). The origin of the receptors is a man aged 35-49 years with alopecia areata. Some clones in this sample may be carry-over from other donors' samples. Both conserved end residues are part of each CDR3. D genes are given only for firm matches. A row's size may be missing; if present it is once, few, many or a size class.

DNA	CDR3	D	J	size	V
TGTGCCAGCAGATCCGACACCCCGTATGGCTACACCTTC	CASRSDTPYGYTF	.	TRBJ1-2	.	TRBV7-9
TGTGCCAGCAGCCGACAGGGGAGAAACGAAAAACTGTTTTTT	CASSRQGRNEKLFF	TRBD1	TRBJ1-4	few	TRBV9
TGTGCCAGCACAGGACAGGCGCTCACAGATACGCAGTATTTT	CASTGQALTDTQYF	TRBD1	TRBJ2-3	once	TRBV2
TGTGCCAGCAGTGTGGAGGGAGGAGGCACAGATACGCAGTATTTT	CASSVEGGGTDTQYF	.	TRBJ2-3	.	TRBV6-4
TGTGCCAGCAGTTTAGGGGTTCCACCGCTTGAAGCTTTCTTT	CASSLGVPPLEAFF	.	TRBJ1-1	few	TRBV12-3/TRBV12-4
TGTGCCACCAGCAGAGTCAGAGAGAACACTGAAGCTTTCTTT	CATSRVRENTEAFF	.	TRBJ1-1	.	TRBV15
TGCAGTGCCCAAGGGGGCGGGCTAAACACCATATATTTT	CSAQGGGLNTIYF	TRBD1	TRBJ1-3	.	TRBV20-1
TGTGCCAGCAGCCCGTCCAGGGACGGATCACCCCTCCACTTT	CASSPSRDGSPLHF	.	TRBJ1-6	few	TRBV5-6
TGTGCCAGCAGTTCCACCCGACAGGGGCTTTACTATGGCTACACCTTC	CASSSTRQGLYYGYTF	TRBD1	TRBJ1-2	.	TRBV6-2/TRBV6-3
TGCAGTGCTAGAGATCAGGTGCTCACTGGGGCCAACGTCCTGACTTTC	CSARDQVLTGANVLTF	.	TRBJ2-6	.	TRBV20-1
TGCAGTGCTAACAAGCGGGTAGGGTCCTACAATGAGCAGTTCTTC	CSANKRVGSYNEQFF	.	TRBJ2-1	few	TRBV20-1
TGTGCCAGCAGTTTATGGGGGGCCAATGAGCAGTTCTTC	CASSLWGANEQFF	.	TRBJ2-1	.	TRBV6-2/TRBV6-3
TGCAGTGCCCCGACCCCAGGCGAGCAGTACTTC	CSAPTPGEQYF	.	TRBJ2-7	.	TRBV20-1
TGTGCCAGCAGCAACGGCTATAATTCACCCCTCCACTTT	CASSNGYNSPLHF	.	TRBJ1-6	.	TRBV7-2
TGCAGCGTATCACCGGGACAGGGGAAAAACATTCAGTACTTC	CSVSPGQGKNIQYF	TRBD1	TRBJ2-4	few	TRBV29-1
TGTGCCTGGAGTGGGGGCAGTAGGTTCACAGATACGCAGTATTTT	CAWSGGSRFTDTQYF	.	TRBJ2-3	.	TRBV30
TGTGCCAGCAGCTCCTTAGCGGGAAACTACAATGAGCAGTTCTTC	CASSSLAGNYNEQFF	TRBD2	TRBJ2-1	.	TRBV11-3
TGCAGTGCTAGCGGGACGGCCAAAAACATTCAGTACTTC	CSASGTAKNIQYF	.	TRBJ2-4	.	TRBV20-1
TGCAGCGTTGATGGGGCTGAAGGGGGCCGGATTCAGTACTTC	CSVDGAEGGRIQYF	TRBD1	TRBJ2-4	.	TRBV29-1
TGTGCCAGCAGTGTCCAAGCTAGCGGCAGGAGCTCCTACAATGAGCAGTTCTTC	CASSVQASGRSSYNEQFF	TRBD2	TRBJ2-1	few	TRBV25-1
TGTGCCAGCAGCCAAGGGACTAGCGTGGATGAGCAGTTCTTC	CASSQGTSVDEQFF	TRBD2	TRBJ2-1	many	TRBV4-2
TGTGCCAGCAGCGGGAGGACTAGCCGACACGCCGCAGATACGCAGTATTTT	CASSGRTSRHAADTQYF	TRBD2	TRBJ2-3	few	TRBV9
TGTGCCAGCACCCAGACTAGCGGGAGTTCAGATACGCAGTATTTT	CASTQTSGSSDTQYF	TRBD2	TRBJ2-3	few	TRBV12-3/TRBV12-4
TGCAGCGTCTCCCCCTCAGCCGTTAATGAAAAACTGTTTTTT	CSVSPSAVNEKLFF	.	TRBJ1-4	.	TRBV29-1
TGTGCCAGCAGTGGGGCGGGAGTATCATACAATGAGCAGTTCTTC	CASSGAGVSYNEQFF	TRBD2	TRBJ2-1	.	TRBV11-3
TGTGCCAGCTCACCCTTGGGGGGCAATCAGCCCCAGCATTTT	CASSPLGGNQPQHF	.	TRBJ1-5	.	TRBV18
TGTGCCACCAGTGATTGGACAGGGGCGAACAATGAGCAGTTCTTC	CATSDWTGANNEQFF	TRBD1	TRBJ2-1	.	TRBV24-1
TGCAGTGCTAGAGTCCAACAGGGGTCCGGGGGTGAGCAGTTCTTC	CSARVQQGSGGEQFF	.	TRBJ2-1	few	TRBV20-1
TGTGCCAGCAGCCAGGGGACAGGGCTCTGGAATCAGCCCCAGCATTTT	CASSQGTGLWNQPQHF	TRBD1	TRBJ1-5	.	TRBV4-2
TGTGCCAGCAGCTTAGGACTCCGTAAAGATCAGCCCCAGCATTTT	CASSLGLRKDQPQHF	.	TRBJ1-5	.	TRBV11-2
TGTGCCAGCAGCGCCCCTACCCTTCAGGGAAAAAGCACCGGGGAGCTGTTTTTT	CASSAPTLQGKSTGELFF	.	TRBJ2-2	few	TRBV21-1
TGTGCCAGCCGCGGGGGAGGAAGCAATGAGCAGTTCTTC	CASRGGGSNEQFF	TRBD2	TRBJ2-1	few	TRBV6-2/TRBV6-3
TGCGCCAGCAGCTTGGGAGTAGGAGTAGGGCAGTTCTTC	CASSLGVGVGQFF	.	TRBJ2-1	.	TRBV5-1
TGTGCCAGCAGTCGGACCGAGAATAATTCACCCCTCCACTTT	CASSRTENNSPLHF	.	TRBJ1-6	.	TRBV27
TGCAGCGTTAGGACAGGGGGCTTCACAACCGGGGAGCTGTTTTTT	CSVRTGGFTTGELFF	TRBD1	TRBJ2-2	few	TRBV29-1
TGTGCCAGCAGCTTAGACCCGTCTCGCACTGAAGCTTTCTTT	CASSLDPSRTEAFF	.	TRBJ1-1	.	TRBV7-9
TGTGCCAGCAGTTTGGGTGGGAGGTCTGAAAAACTGTTTTTT	CASSLGGRSEKLFF	.	TRBJ1-4	.	TRBV28
TGCAGTGCTAGAGATCCGAAGGGTAGCTATGGCTACACCTTC	CSARDPKGSYGYTF	.	TRBJ1-2	.	TRBV20-1
TGTGCCAGCAGCTTAGGTTACCGGGACAGATCCTACGAGCAGTACTTC	CASSLGYRDRSYEQYF	TRBD1	TRBJ2-7	few	TRBV7-2
TGTGCCAGCACCGAGCCCTCTGGGGCCAACGTCCTGACTTTC	CASTEPSGANVLTF	.	TRBJ2-6	.	TRBV6-2/TRBV6-3
TGTGCCGGATGGGACCAAAAAAGGAATGAAAAACTGTTTTTT	CAGWDQKRNEKLFF	.	TRBJ1-4	.	TRBV2
TGTGCCAGCAGTGCCTATTTTCGTCCTGGGGACATTCAGTACTTC	CASSAYFRPGDIQYF	.	TRBJ2-4	many	TRBV6-1
TGCAGCGTTGCTAGCGGTTACGAGCAGTACTTC	CSVASGYEQYF	TRBD2	TRBJ2-7	.	TRBV29-1
TGCAGCGTGGGAATGAGGAAACAAGAGACCCAGTACTTC	CSVGMRKQETQYF	.	TRBJ2-5	few	TRBV29-1
TGTGCCAGCAGCTTAGTAGGCGCCTCTAGCGGGAGCGGGTACAATGAGCAGTTCTTC	CASSLVGASSGSGYNEQFF	TRBD2	TRBJ2-1	few	TRBV7-2
TGTGCCACCAGTACAGAGGGCTATTTGGATGAGCAGTTCTTC	CATSTEGYLDEQFF	.	TRBJ2-1	.	TRBV24-1
TGTGCCAGCAGCCGACAGGGTGTAGGCGGCTACACCTTC	CASSRQGVGGYTF	TRBD1	TRBJ1-2	few	TRBV6-5
TGTGCCAGCAGGGACAGGGGGTCCGAAGCTTTCTTT	CASRDRGSEAFF	TRBD1	TRBJ1-1	.	TRBV2
TGTGCCAGCAGCTCACCCGGGGAGGGTGACCCCGGGGAGCTGTTTTTT	CASSSPGEGDPGELFF	TRBD2	TRBJ2-2	few	TRBV7-9
TGTGCCAGCAGCCAAGAGGCAAGCCGGGAGGGAGCGGGAGGGCCTAGTGACTACGAGCAGTACTTC	CASSQEASREGAGGPSDYEQYF	TRBD2	TRBJ2-7	.	TRBV4-2
TGTGCCAGCAGTTTCCGGACAGATGGGACAGATACGCAGTATTTT	CASSFRTDGTDTQYF	.	TRBJ2-3	.	TRBV27